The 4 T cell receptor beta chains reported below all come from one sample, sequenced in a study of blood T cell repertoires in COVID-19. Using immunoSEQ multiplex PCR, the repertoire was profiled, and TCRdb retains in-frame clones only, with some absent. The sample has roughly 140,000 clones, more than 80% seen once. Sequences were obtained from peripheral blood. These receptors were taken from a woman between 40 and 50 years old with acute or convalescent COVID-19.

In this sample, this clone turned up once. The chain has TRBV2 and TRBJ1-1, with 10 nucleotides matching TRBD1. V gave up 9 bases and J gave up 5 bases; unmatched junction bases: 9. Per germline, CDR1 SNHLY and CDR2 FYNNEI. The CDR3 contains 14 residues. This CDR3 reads CASTGRTGGTEAFF. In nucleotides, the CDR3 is TGTGCCAGTACGGGGCGGACAGGGGGGACTGAAGCTTTCTTT.

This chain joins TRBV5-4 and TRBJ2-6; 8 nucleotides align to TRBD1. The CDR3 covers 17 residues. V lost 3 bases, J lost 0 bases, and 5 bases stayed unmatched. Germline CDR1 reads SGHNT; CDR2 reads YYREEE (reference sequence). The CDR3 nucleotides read TGTGCCAGCAGCTCGGGACAGGCTGGCTCTGGGGCCAACGTCCTGACTTTC. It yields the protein CASSSGQAGSGANVLTF.

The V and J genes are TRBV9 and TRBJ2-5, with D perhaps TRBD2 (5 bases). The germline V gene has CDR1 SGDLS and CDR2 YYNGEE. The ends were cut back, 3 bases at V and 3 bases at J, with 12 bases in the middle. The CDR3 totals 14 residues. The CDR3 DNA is TGTGCCAGCAGCGAGGACTTCTGGGAAGAGACCCAGTACTTC. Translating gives CASSEDFWEETQYF.

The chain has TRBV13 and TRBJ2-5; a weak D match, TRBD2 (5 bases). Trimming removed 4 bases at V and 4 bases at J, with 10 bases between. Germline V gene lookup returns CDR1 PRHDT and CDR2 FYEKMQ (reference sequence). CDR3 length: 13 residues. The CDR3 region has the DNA TGTGCCAGCAGCTCGTCTAGCCCAGAGACCCAGTACTTC. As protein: CASSSSSPETQYF.